This is a list of T cell receptor beta chains from one sample in a study of cytomegalovirus exposure and HLA in healthy donors. TCRdb's copy holds only in-frame clones and misses some; the assay was immunoSEQ multiplex PCR. This sample carries approximately 120,000 clones, around four fifths of them seen once, and the ten largest clones take about 11%. The specimen was PBMCs. These receptors originate from a man younger than 40 in good health and CMV-seropositive. Each CDR3 is given with its conserved first and last residue. A D gene is named only where the DNA matches it firmly. Clone size is not always given. Where it is, it says once, few, many or a class for expanded clones.

d_gene	v_gene	j_gene	abundance	CDR3nt	CDR3aa
.	TRBV30	TRBJ1-5	.	TGTGCCTGGAGCGTGAACGCAGGCGGGGCTCAGCCCCAGCATTTT	CAWSVNAGGAQPQHF
.	TRBV27	TRBJ1-1	.	TGTGCCAGCAGTTTAGTTGGGGGCGCGAACACTGAAGCTTTCTTT	CASSLVGGANTEAFF
TRBD2	TRBV6-4	TRBJ2-5	.	TGTGCCAGCAGTGAGATAGCGGGAACGCAAGAGACCCAGTACTTC	CASSEIAGTQETQYF
.	TRBV4-2	TRBJ2-7	.	TGTGCCAGCAGCCAAGATATAGGGGCCGACGAGCAGTACTTC	CASSQDIGADEQYF
TRBD2	TRBV5-8	TRBJ2-1	.	TGTGCCTGCGGGACTAGCAGATACAATGAGCAGTTCTTC	CACGTSRYNEQFF
.	TRBV1	TRBJ1-3	.	TGCACCAGCAGCCAAGAGGCCTTATTCGCTGGAAACACCATATATTTT	CTSSQEALFAGNTIYF
.	TRBV15	TRBJ2-6	few	TGTGCCACCAGCAGTCCACAGGATCTCTCTGGGGCCAACGTCCTGACTTTC	CATSSPQDLSGANVLTF
TRBD2	TRBV10-1	TRBJ2-1	.	TGCGCCAGCTCTACCTCGGGACTAGCGGGAGGTAATGAGCAGTTCTTC	CASSTSGLAGGNEQFF
.	TRBV15	TRBJ1-2	.	TGTGCCACCAGCCCAACGAGAGGCCCTAACTATGGCTACACCTTC	CATSPTRGPNYGYTF
.	TRBV5-1	TRBJ1-1	.	TGCGCCAGCAGCTCCGACAAGAACACTGAAGCTTTCTTT	CASSSDKNTEAFF
.	TRBV6-1	TRBJ1-1	few	TGTGCCAGCAGTGGAGTAATTATGAACACTGAAGCTTTCTTT	CASSGVIMNTEAFF
.	TRBV5-1	TRBJ1-3	.	TGCGCCAGCAGCTTGGCCCCCTCCGGAAACACCATATATTTT	CASSLAPSGNTIYF
.	TRBV28	TRBJ1-1	few	TGTGCCAGCCGTACGGAGGCGGGGAACACTGAAGCTTTCTTT	CASRTEAGNTEAFF
.	TRBV5-4	TRBJ1-1	.	TGTGCCAGCACCCCATCGGGAGGAAACACTGAAGCTTTCTTT	CASTPSGGNTEAFF
.	TRBV6-5	TRBJ2-7	.	TGTGCCAGCAGTTACTCTGAGTCCTACGAGCAGTACTTC	CASSYSESYEQYF
TRBD2	TRBV28	TRBJ2-1	.	TGTGCCAGCAGTTCCAGCGGGAGTTCCTACAATGAGCAGTTCTTC	CASSSSGSSYNEQFF
TRBD2	TRBV9	TRBJ2-7	.	TGTGCCAGCAGCGTCGGTAATAGCGGGAGTTACGAGCAGTACTTC	CASSVGNSGSYEQYF
TRBD2	TRBV27	TRBJ2-2	.	TGTGCCAGCAGTTTAAGGGTAGCGGGAGCACTCTACACCGGGGAGCTGTTTTTT	CASSLRVAGALYTGELFF
TRBD2	TRBV9	TRBJ2-3	.	TGTGCCAGCAGCGATCGGACTAGCGGGAGATGGGGCACAGATACGCAGTATTTT	CASSDRTSGRWGTDTQYF
.	TRBV28	TRBJ2-7	.	TGTGCCAGCAGTCCCCGGGGGGCCCGGGAATACGAGCAGTACTTC	CASSPRGAREYEQYF
TRBD2	TRBV7-8	TRBJ2-1	few	TGTGCCAGCATGGGTAGCGGGAGCCCTTCTTATGAGCAGTTCTTC	CASMGSGSPSYEQFF
TRBD2	TRBV29-1	TRBJ2-3	.	TGCAGCGGGGAGGGTGCGGATACGCAGTATTTT	CSGEGADTQYF